Listed below are T cell receptor beta chains from one sample, sequenced in a study of blood T cell repertoires in COVID-19. The assay was immunoSEQ multiplex PCR, and TCRdb's table has in-frame clones only and misses some. The sample has a few hundred thousand clones, around 87% seen once. Sequences were obtained from peripheral blood. These receptors were obtained from a woman between 50 and 59 years old who had recovered from COVID-19. The CDR3 runs from the conserved cysteine through the conserved F or W. The D gene is left open where the match is weak. Clone size is given for some rows only: seen once, a few or many times, or a class if the clone is expanded.

v_gene	d_gene	abundance	j_gene	CDR3nt	CDR3aa
TRBV11-2	.	once	TRBJ2-5	TGTGCCAGCAGCTTAGATACGGGGGATTGGGAGACCCAGTACTTC	CASSLDTGDWETQYF
TRBV28	.	.	TRBJ1-1	TGTGCCAGCGGCCCCCGACAGATGAACACTGAAGCTTTCTTT	CASGPRQMNTEAFF
TRBV5-1	TRBD2	.	TRBJ2-1	TGCGCCAGCAGCTGGTACTCTAGCGGCAGCTCCTACAATGAGCAGTTCTTC	CASSWYSSGSSYNEQFF
TRBV6-2/TRBV6-3	.	.	TRBJ2-7	TGTGCCAGCAGTGAGGTTAGAGACGAGCAGTACTTC	CASSEVRDEQYF
TRBV9	TRBD2	.	TRBJ2-5	TGTGCCAGCAGCGTAGGACTAGCGGGAGGGGCGTATGAGACCCAGTACTTC	CASSVGLAGGAYETQYF
TRBV7-2	TRBD2	.	TRBJ2-1	TGTGCCAGCAGCTTATGGGCGGGAGGCTCCTACAATGAGCAGTTCTTC	CASSLWAGGSYNEQFF
TRBV28	.	.	TRBJ2-1	TGTGCCAGCAGTTTTGGGCAGTACAATGAGCAGTTCTTC	CASSFGQYNEQFF
TRBV10-1	TRBD1	once	TRBJ1-2	TGCGCCAGCAGTCCCGGGACAGCGCCTTATGGCTACACCTTC	CASSPGTAPYGYTF
TRBV5-6	.	.	TRBJ2-5	TGTGCCAGCAGCTCGGCCAGCGGCCAAGAGACCCAGTACTTC	CASSSASGQETQYF
TRBV9	.	.	TRBJ1-2	TGTGCCAGCAGCGCCCAGGCAGTAGCTAACTATGGCTACACCTTC	CASSAQAVANYGYTF
TRBV18	TRBD1	.	TRBJ1-1	TGTGCCAGCTCACCAGGGACAGGGGTCGTCACTGAAGCTTTCTTT	CASSPGTGVVTEAFF
TRBV6-6	TRBD1	.	TRBJ1-4	TGTGCCAGCAGTTACAGCAGGGGGGATAATGAAAAACTGTTTTTT	CASSYSRGDNEKLFF
TRBV5-6	.	.	TRBJ1-6	TGTGCCAGCAGCATTATAAACGAGCTTTCACCCCTCCACTTT	CASSIINELSPLHF
TRBV28	TRBD1	few	TRBJ1-6	TGTGCCAGCAGTCCTCCCCAGGGGGCGATAGGTTCACCCCTCCACTTT	CASSPPQGAIGSPLHF
TRBV7-2	.	.	TRBJ1-1	TGTGCCAGCAGTTCGAAGGCGGACACTGAAGCTTTCTTT	CASSSKADTEAFF
TRBV28	.	.	TRBJ1-1	TGTGCCAGCAGTGGAGACCCGAACACTGAAGCTTTCTTT	CASSGDPNTEAFF
TRBV30	TRBD1	.	TRBJ1-1	TGTGCCTGGATCAAAATGACAGGGATGGCGAACACTGAAGCTTTCTTT	CAWIKMTGMANTEAFF
TRBV18	TRBD1	.	TRBJ1-1	TGTGCCAGCTCACCCCTTACGGGACAGGTGAACACTGAAGCTTTCTTT	CASSPLTGQVNTEAFF
TRBV11-3	TRBD2	.	TRBJ2-3	TGTGCCAGCAGCGAGGGACTAGCGACAGATACGCAGTATTTT	CASSEGLATDTQYF
TRBV5-6	.	.	TRBJ1-2	TGTGCCAGCAGCTCTGCGGGGAACTATGGCTACACCTTC	CASSSAGNYGYTF
TRBV6-5	TRBD1	.	TRBJ2-7	TGTGCCAGCAGATGGCGGACAGGGTCGTCCGAGCAGTACTTC	CASRWRTGSSEQYF
TRBV6-4	TRBD2	.	TRBJ2-6	TGTGCCAGCAGTCCGACAGGGGCGGGACTAGCGGGAGTTGGGGCCAACGTCCTGACTTTC	CASSPTGAGLAGVGANVLTF
TRBV19	TRBD2	.	TRBJ2-1	TGTGCCAGCCTCTCTAGCGGGAGTGGGAATGAGCAGTTCTTC	CASLSSGSGNEQFF
TRBV7-2	.	few	TRBJ1-5	TGTGCCAGCAGCTTAGGGGGGCGCCAGCCCCAGCATTTT	CASSLGGRQPQHF
TRBV15	.	.	TRBJ1-1	TGTGCCACCAGCAGAGATAAAGGTAGCATGAACACTGAAGCTTTCTTT	CATSRDKGSMNTEAFF
TRBV5-6	.	.	TRBJ1-2	TGTGCCAGCAGCTTGGACTTACGGGACTATGGCTACACCTTC	CASSLDLRDYGYTF
TRBV4-2	.	.	TRBJ2-3	TGTGCCAGCAGCCCAGACCGACTAGATACGCAGTATTTT	CASSPDRLDTQYF
TRBV11-2	TRBD2	.	TRBJ2-7	TGTGCCAGCAGCTTACAAGCGGGGGTCTACGAGCAGTACTTC	CASSLQAGVYEQYF
TRBV19	TRBD2	.	TRBJ2-2	TGTGCCAGTACCCCGCTGGTCGGGGTTCCAGGCCTAGCGGGGACCGGGGAGCTGTTTTTT	CASTPLVGVPGLAGTGELFF
TRBV6-1	.	.	TRBJ1-1	TGTGCCAGCAGTGAATACGACAGGATGCCTGAAGCTTTCTTT	CASSEYDRMPEAFF
TRBV4-3	TRBD2	.	TRBJ2-5	TGCGCCAGCAGCCAAGAGTATAGCGGGGGGCAGTACCCAGAGACCCAGTACTTC	CASSQEYSGGQYPETQYF
TRBV28	.	.	TRBJ1-5	TGTGCCAGCAGTTTCTCGGACAGCAAATATAGCAATCAGCCCCAGCATTTT	CASSFSDSKYSNQPQHF
TRBV6-2/TRBV6-3	.	.	TRBJ2-5	TGTGCCAGCAGTTCCCCCCGTCAGACCCAGTACTTC	CASSSPRQTQYF
TRBV5-1	.	.	TRBJ1-5	TGCGCCAGCAGCTTGGCTAGAAATCAGCCCCAGCATTTT	CASSLARNQPQHF
TRBV7-9	TRBD1	few	TRBJ2-7	TGTGCCAGCAGCTTGACAGGGGGCAAATCGGGGGCCGAGCAGTACTTC	CASSLTGGKSGAEQYF
TRBV6-2/TRBV6-3	.	.	TRBJ2-1	TGTGCCAGCAGTTACTCCTCGTTCTTAGAGCAGTTCTTC	CASSYSSFLEQFF
TRBV28	.	.	TRBJ2-1	TGTGCCAGCAGTCTTTACAATGAGCAGTTCTTC	CASSLYNEQFF
TRBV28	.	.	TRBJ1-6	TGTGCCAGCAGTCTAAACAGGAATTCACCCCTCCACTTT	CASSLNRNSPLHF
TRBV10-3	TRBD1	.	TRBJ2-7	TGTGCCATCAGAGCCGGGACAGGGGACACCTACGAGCAGTACTTC	CAIRAGTGDTYEQYF
TRBV9	.	once	TRBJ1-2	TGTGCCAGCAGCGGATCTCCCTCAGGGGATGGCTACACCTTC	CASSGSPSGDGYTF
TRBV9	.	.	TRBJ2-5	TGTGCCAGCAGCCAAGAGACTAATTACCAAGAGACCCAGTACTTC	CASSQETNYQETQYF
TRBV6-5	.	few	TRBJ2-3	TGTGCCAGCAGGGCGATCGAACTACACACAGATACGCAGTATTTT	CASRAIELHTDTQYF
TRBV30	TRBD1	once	TRBJ1-1	TGTGCCTGGGATACAGGGGCGGCGAGCACTGAAGCTTTCTTT	CAWDTGAASTEAFF
TRBV7-2	.	.	TRBJ2-3	TGTGCCAGCAGCTTGAACCGGGACTGGCGCACAGATACGCAGTATTTT	CASSLNRDWRTDTQYF
TRBV6-2/TRBV6-3	.	few	TRBJ1-6	TGTGCCAGCAGTTACCGCGGCAGCTCCTCACCCCTCCACTTT	CASSYRGSSSPLHF
TRBV9	.	once	TRBJ2-1	TGTGCCAGCAGCGTAGGCCGCGGTTACAATGAGCAGTTCTTC	CASSVGRGYNEQFF
TRBV7-2	TRBD1	.	TRBJ2-7	TGTGCCAGCAGCTTAGGACAGGGTTTCTACGAGCAGTACTTC	CASSLGQGFYEQYF
TRBV3-1/TRBV3-2	.	.	TRBJ1-2	TGTGCCAGCAGACCACAGGGCAACTTAGGGGGCTACACCTTC	CASRPQGNLGGYTF
TRBV4-1	.	.	TRBJ1-2	TGCGCCAGCAGCCAAGTCCCGAGAAGCTATGGCTACACCTTC	CASSQVPRSYGYTF
TRBV27	TRBD1	once	TRBJ2-7	TGTGCCAGCAGCCGAAGGGACAGGGGGCGCTGGTACGAGCAGTACTTC	CASSRRDRGRWYEQYF
TRBV21-1	.	.	TRBJ2-7	TGTGCCAGCACCTACTGGAGCTCCTACGAGCAGTACTTC	CASTYWSSYEQYF
TRBV19	.	.	TRBJ2-5	TGTGCCAGTAGTATAAATGGGCAGGGTGGGACCCAGTACTTC	CASSINGQGGTQYF
TRBV3-1/TRBV3-2	TRBD1	.	TRBJ1-1	TGTGCCAGCAGCCATAGGCAGGGGGACACTGAAGCTTTCTTT	CASSHRQGDTEAFF
TRBV11-1	.	.	TRBJ1-5	TGTGCCAGCAGCTTAGCTCGGGGGTCTCAGCCCCAGCATTTT	CASSLARGSQPQHF
TRBV28	.	.	TRBJ1-3	TGTGCCAGCAGTCCTCCAGGGGTGTCATCTGGAAACACCATATATTTT	CASSPPGVSSGNTIYF
TRBV5-4	TRBD2	.	TRBJ2-7	TGTGCCAGCAGCCTTGGACTAGATAACTCCTACGAGCAGTACTTC	CASSLGLDNSYEQYF
TRBV28	.	few	TRBJ2-1	TGTGCCAGCAGGCGTCGGGGGGCAACTGAGCAGTTCTTC	CASRRRGATEQFF